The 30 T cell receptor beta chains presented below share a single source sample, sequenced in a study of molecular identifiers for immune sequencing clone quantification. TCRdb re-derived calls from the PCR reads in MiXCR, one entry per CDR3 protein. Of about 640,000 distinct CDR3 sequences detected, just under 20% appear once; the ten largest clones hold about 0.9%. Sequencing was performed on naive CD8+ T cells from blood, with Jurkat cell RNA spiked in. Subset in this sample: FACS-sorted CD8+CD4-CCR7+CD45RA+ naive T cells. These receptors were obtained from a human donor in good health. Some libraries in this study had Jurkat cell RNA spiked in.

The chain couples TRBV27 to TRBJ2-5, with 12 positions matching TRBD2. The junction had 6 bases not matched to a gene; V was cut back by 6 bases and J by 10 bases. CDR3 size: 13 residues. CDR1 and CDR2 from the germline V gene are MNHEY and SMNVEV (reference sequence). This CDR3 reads CASRTLAGGSQYF. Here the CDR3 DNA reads TGTGCCAGCAGGACTCTAGCGGGGGGGAGCCAGTACTTC.

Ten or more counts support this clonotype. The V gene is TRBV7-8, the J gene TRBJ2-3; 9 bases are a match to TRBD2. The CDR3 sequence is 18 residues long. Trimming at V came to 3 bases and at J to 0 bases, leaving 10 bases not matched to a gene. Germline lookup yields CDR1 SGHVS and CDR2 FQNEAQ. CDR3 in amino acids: CASSLGPAGGVSTDTQYF. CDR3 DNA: TGTGCCAGCAGCTTGGGCCCAGCGGGGGGAGTGAGCACAGATACGCAGTATTTT.

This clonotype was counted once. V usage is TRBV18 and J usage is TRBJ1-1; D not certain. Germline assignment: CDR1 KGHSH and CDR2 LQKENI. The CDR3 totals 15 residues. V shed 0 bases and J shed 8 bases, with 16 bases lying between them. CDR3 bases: TGTGCCAGCTCACCACCGGACGGGCCGGGAGGCGAAGCTTTCTTT. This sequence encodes CASSPPDGPGGEAFF.

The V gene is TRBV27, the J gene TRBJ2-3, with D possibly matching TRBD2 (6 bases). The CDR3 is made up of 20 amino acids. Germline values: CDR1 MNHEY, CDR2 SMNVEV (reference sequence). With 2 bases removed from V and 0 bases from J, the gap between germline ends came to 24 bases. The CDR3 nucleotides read TGTGCCAGCAGTTTAGTCCTGGGGGACTTTCCCATTACAAGCACAGATACGCAGTATTTT. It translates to CASSLVLGDFPITSTDTQYF.

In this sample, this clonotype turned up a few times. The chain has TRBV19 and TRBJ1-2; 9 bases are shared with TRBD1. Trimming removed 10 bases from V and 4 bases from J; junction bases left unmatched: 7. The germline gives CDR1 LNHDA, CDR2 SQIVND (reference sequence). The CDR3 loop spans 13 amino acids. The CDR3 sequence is CATRQGGGYGYTF. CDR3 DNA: TGTGCCACCCGACAGGGGGGCGGCTATGGCTACACCTTC.

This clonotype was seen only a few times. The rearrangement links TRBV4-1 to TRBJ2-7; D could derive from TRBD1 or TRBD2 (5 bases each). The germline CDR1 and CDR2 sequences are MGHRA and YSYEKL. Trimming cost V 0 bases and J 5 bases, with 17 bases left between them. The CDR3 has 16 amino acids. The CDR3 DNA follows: TGCGCCAGCAGCCAAGATTCAGGGACGGCTTCTGACGAGCAGTACTTC. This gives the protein CASSQDSGTASDEQYF.

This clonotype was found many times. The CDR3, as DNA: TGCAGCGTTGATGTAGCGACCGGGGAGCTGTTTTTT. It codes for CSVDVATGELFF. V gene TRBV29-1 combines with J gene TRBJ2-2, with D possibly TRBD2 on 5 matching bases. The length of the CDR3 is 12 residues. Trimming took 3 bases from V and 5 from J, leaving 7 bases between them. From germline, CDR1 is SQVTM and CDR2 ANQGSEA.

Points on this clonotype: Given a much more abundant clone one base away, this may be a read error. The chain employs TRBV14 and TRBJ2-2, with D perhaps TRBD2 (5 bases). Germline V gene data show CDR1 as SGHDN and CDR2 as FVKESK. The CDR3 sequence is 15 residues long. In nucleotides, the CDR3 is TGTGCCAGCAGCCAAGGGACGACGAACACCGGGGAGCTGTCTTTT. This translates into CASSQGTTNTGELSF.

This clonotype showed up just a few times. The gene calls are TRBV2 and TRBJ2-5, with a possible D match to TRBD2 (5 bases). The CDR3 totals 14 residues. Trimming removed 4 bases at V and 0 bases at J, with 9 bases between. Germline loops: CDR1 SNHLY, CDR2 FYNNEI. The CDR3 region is CASSVASYQETQYF. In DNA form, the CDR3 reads TGTGCCAGCAGTGTAGCTAGCTACCAAGAGACCCAGTACTTC.

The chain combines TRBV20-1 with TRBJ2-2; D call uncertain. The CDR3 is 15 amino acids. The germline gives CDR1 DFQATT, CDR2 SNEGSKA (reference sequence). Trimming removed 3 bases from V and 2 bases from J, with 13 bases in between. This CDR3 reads CSARSRSLNTGELFF. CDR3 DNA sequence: TGCAGTGCTAGGTCTCGTTCCCTTAACACCGGGGAGCTGTTTTTT.

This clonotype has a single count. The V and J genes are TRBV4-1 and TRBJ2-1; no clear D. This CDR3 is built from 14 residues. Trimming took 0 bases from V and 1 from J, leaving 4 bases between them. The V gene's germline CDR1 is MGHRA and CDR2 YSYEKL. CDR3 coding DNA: TGCGCCAGCAGCCAAGAATATTCCTACAATGAGCAGTTCTTC. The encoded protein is CASSQEYSYNEQFF.

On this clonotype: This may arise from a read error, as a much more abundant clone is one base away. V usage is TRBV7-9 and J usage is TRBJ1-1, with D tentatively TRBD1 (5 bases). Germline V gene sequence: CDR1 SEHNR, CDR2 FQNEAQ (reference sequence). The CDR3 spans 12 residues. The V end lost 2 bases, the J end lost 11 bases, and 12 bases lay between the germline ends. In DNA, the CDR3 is TGTGCCAGCAGCTTACCCGACAGTCGGGCTTTCTTT. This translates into CASSLPDSRAFF. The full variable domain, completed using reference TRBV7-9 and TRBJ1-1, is DTGVSQNPRHKITKRGQNVTFRCDPISEHNRLYWYRQTLGQGPEFLTYFQNEAQLEKSRLLSDRFSAERPKGSFSTLEIQRTEQGDSAMYLCASSLPDSRAFFGQGTRLTVV.

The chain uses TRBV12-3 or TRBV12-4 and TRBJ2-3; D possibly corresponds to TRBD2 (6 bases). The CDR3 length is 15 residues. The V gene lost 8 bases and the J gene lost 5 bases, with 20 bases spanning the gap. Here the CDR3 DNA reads TGTGCCAGCCAACCCCCCGGGTACGGGGGAGATACGCAGTATTTT. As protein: CASQPPGYGGDTQYF.

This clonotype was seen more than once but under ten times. The CDR3 DNA follows: TGTGCCAGCAGTTACTCGTCAGGGCTGGGGTGGCCCCAGCATTTT. Its translation: CASSYSSGLGWPQHF. The V gene is TRBV6-5, the J gene TRBJ1-5; TRBD1 is a possible D gene (5 bases). CDR1 is MNHEY, CDR2 SVGAGI, per germline. V shed 0 bases and J shed 9 bases, with 15 bases lying between them. This CDR3 is built from 15 residues.

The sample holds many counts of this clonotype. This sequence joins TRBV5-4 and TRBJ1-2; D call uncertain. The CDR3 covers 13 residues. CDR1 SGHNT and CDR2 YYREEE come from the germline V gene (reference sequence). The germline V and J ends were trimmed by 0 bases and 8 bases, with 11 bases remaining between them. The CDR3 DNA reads TGTGCCAGCAGCTTGGGCAGCATAGGAGGCTACACCTTC. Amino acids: CASSLGSIGGYTF. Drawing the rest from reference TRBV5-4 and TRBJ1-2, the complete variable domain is ETGVTQSPTHLIKTRGQQVTLRCSSQSGHNTVSWYQQALGQGPQFIFQYYREEENGRGNFPPRFSGLQFPNYSSELNVNALELDDSALYLCASSLGSIGGYTFGSGTRLTVV.

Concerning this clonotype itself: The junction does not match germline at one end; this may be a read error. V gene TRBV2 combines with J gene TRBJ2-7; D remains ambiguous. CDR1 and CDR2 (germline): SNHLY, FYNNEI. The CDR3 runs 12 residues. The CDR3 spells CASITGTYGQYF. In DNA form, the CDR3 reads TGTGCCAGCATAACTGGAACCTACGGGCAGTACTTC.

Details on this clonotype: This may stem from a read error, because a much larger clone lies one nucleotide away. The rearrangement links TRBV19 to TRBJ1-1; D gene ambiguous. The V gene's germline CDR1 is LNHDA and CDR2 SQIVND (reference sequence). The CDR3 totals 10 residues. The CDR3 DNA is TGTGCCAGTAAGAACGCTGAAGCTTTCTTT. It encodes CASKNAEAFF.

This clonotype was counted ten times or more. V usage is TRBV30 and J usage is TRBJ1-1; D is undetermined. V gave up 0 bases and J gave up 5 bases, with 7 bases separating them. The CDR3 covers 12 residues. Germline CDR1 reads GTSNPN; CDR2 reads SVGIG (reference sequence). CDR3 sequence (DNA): TGTGCCTGGAGTGTAGCCCGAACTGAAGCTTTCTTT. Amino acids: CAWSVARTEAFF.

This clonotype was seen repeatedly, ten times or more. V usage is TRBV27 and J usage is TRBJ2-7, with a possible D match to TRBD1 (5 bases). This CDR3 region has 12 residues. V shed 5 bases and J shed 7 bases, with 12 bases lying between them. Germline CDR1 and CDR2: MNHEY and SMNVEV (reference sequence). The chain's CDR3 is CASSTEGVEQYF. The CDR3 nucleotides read TGTGCCAGCAGTACCGAAGGGGTGGAGCAGTACTTC.

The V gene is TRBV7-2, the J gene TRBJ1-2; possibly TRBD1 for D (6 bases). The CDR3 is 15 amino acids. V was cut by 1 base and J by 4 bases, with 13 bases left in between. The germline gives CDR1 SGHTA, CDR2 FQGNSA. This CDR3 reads CASSLGDTAAYGYTF. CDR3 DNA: TGTGCCAGCAGCTTAGGGGACACCGCGGCCTATGGCTACACCTTC.

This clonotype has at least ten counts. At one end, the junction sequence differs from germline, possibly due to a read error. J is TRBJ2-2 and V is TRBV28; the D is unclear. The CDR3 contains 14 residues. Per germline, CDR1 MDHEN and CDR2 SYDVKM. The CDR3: CASSFGSNAGELFF. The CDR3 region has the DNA TGTGCCAGCAGTTTCGGGTCGAACGCCGGGGAGCTGTTTTTT.

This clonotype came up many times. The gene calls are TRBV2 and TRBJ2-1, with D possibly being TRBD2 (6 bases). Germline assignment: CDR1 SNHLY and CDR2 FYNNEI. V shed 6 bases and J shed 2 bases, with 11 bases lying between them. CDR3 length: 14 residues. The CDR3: CASSLAPAYNEQFF. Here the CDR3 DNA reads TGTGCCAGCAGCCTAGCGCCCGCCTACAATGAGCAGTTCTTC.

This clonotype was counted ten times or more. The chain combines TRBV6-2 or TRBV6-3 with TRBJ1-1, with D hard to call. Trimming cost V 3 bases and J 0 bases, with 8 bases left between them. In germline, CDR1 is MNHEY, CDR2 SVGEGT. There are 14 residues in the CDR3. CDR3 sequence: CASSYYSMNTEAFF. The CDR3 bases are TGTGCCAGCAGTTATTACAGTATGAACACTGAAGCTTTCTTT.

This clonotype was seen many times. The CDR3 region has the DNA TGTGCCAGCAGTCACACAGGGTCCGAGCAGTACTTC. Amino acid sequence: CASSHTGSEQYF. The chain links TRBV12-3 or TRBV12-4 to TRBJ2-7, with a possible D match to TRBD1 (6 bases). The ends were cut back, 5 bases at V and 6 bases at J, with 11 bases in the middle. This CDR3 region has 12 residues.

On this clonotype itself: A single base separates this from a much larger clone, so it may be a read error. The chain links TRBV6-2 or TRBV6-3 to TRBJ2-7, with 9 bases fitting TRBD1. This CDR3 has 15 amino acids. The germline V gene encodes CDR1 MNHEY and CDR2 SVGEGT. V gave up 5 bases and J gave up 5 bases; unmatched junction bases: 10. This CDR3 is CASSPRQGGRDEQYF. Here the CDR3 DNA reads TGTGCCAGCAGTCCCCGACAGGGGGGTAGGGACGAGCAGTACTTC.

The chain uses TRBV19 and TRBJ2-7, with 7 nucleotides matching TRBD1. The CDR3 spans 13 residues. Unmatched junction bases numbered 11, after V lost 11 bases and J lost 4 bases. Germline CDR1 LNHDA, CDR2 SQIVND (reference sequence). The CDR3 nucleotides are TGTGCCGCAGGGGGAGCGTTGAGTTACGAGCAGTACTTC. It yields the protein CAAGGALSYEQYF.

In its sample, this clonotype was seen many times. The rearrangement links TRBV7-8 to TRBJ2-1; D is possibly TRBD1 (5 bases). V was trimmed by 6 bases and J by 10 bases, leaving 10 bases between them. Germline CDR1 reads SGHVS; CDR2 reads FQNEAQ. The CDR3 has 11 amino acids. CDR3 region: CASRQGPEQFF. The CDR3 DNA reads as TGTGCCAGCAGGCAGGGTCCCGAGCAGTTCTTC.

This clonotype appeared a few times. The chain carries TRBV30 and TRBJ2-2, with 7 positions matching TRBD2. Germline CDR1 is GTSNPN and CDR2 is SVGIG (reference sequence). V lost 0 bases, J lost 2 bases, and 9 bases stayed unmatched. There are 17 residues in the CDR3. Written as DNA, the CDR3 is TGTGCCTGGAGTGTATATGCGGGAGAAACAAACACCGGGGAGCTGTTTTTT. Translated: CAWSVYAGETNTGELFF.

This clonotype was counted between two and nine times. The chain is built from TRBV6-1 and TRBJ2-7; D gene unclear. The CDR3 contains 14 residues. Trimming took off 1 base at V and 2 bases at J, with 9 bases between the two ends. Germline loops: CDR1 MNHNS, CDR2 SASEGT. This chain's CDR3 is CASSEVRETYEQYF. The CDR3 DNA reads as TGTGCCAGCAGTGAAGTGAGAGAAACCTACGAGCAGTACTTC.

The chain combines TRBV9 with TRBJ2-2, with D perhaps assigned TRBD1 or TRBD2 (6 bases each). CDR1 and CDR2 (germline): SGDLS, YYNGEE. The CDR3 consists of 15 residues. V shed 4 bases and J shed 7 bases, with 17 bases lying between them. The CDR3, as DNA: TGTGCCAGCAGCCTAGGGGGGCAGGGCAACGGGGAGCTGTTTTTT. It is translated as CASSLGGQGNGELFF.